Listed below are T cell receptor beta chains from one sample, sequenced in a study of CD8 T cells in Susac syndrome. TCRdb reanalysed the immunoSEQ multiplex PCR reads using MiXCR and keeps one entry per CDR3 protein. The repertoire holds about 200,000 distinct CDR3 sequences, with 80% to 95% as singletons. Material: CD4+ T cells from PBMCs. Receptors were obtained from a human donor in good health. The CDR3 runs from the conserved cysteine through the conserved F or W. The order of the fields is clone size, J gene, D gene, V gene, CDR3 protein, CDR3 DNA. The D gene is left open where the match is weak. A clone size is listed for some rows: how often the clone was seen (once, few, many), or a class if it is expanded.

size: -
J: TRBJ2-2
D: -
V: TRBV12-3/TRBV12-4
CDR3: CASSPFERAGELFF
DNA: TGTGCCAGCAGCCCCTTCGAGAGAGCCGGGGAGCTGTTTTTT

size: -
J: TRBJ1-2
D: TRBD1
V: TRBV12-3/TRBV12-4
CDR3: CASSFPLVRGRDGYTF
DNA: TGTGCCAGCAGTTTCCCTTTAGTCAGGGGGCGAGATGGCTACACCTTC

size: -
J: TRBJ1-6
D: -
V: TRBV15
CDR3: CATSRDPSGHTNSPLHF
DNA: TGTGCCACCAGCAGAGATCCCTCGGGACACACGAATTCACCCCTCCACTTT

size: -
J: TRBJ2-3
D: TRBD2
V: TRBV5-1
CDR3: CASGAGGTDTQYF
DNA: TGCGCCAGCGGCGCGGGGGGCACAGATACGCAGTATTTT

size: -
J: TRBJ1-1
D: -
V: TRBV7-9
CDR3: CASSQRRGNTEAFF
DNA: TGTGCCAGCAGCCAGCGGAGGGGGAACACTGAAGCTTTCTTT

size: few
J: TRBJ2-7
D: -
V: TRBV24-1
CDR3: CATSDRYEQYF
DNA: TGTGCCACCAGTGATCGCTACGAGCAGTACTTC

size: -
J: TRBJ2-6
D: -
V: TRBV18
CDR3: CASSPQVTSSGANVLTF
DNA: TGTGCCAGCTCACCACAGGTTACCAGCTCTGGGGCCAACGTCCTGACTTTC

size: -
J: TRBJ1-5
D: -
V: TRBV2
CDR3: CASKERENNQPQHF
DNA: TGTGCCAGCAAGGAAAGGGAGAACAATCAGCCCCAGCATTTT

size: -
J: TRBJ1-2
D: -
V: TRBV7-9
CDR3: CASSFSGTHLYGYTF
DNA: TGTGCCAGCAGCTTCTCAGGCACCCATCTCTATGGCTACACCTTC

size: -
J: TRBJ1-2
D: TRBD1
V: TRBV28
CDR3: CASMSGTAYGYTF
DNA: TGTGCCAGCATGTCCGGGACAGCCTATGGCTACACCTTC

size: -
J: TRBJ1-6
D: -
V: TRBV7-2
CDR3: CASSLETGTSPLHF
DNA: TGTGCCAGCAGCTTAGAGACAGGAACATCACCCCTCCACTTT

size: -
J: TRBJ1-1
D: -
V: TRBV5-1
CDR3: CASSLAPSNTEAFF
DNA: TGCGCCAGCAGCTTGGCCCCGTCGAACACTGAAGCTTTCTTT

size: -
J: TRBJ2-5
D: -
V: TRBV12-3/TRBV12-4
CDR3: CASSPHGETQYF
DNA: TGTGCCAGCAGCCCTCATGGAGAGACCCAGTACTTC

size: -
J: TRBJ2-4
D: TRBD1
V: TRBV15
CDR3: CATSRAGQQNIQYF
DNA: TGTGCCACCAGCAGAGCGGGACAGCAAAACATTCAGTACTTC

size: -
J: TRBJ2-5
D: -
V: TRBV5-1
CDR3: CASNHGKQGQETQYF
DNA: TGCGCCAGCAATCACGGGAAGCAGGGGCAAGAGACCCAGTACTTC

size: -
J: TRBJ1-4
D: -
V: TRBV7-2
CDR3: CASSSQGPGRNEKLFF
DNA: TGTGCCAGCAGCTCACAGGGCCCCGGGAGGAATGAAAAACTGTTTTTT

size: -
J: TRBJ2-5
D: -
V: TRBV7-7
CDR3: CASSEGQGRFETQYF
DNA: TGTGCTAGCAGCGAGGGCCAGGGGCGATTCGAGACCCAGTACTTC

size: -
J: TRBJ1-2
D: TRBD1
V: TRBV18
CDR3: CASSPNLAQGARYGYTF
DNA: TGTGCCAGCTCACCCAACCTCGCACAGGGGGCGAGGTATGGCTACACCTTC

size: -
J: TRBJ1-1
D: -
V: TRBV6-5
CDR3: CASSNRVMNTEAFF
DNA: TGTGCCAGCAGTAACAGGGTTATGAACACTGAAGCTTTCTTT

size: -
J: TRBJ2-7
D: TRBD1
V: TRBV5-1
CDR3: CASSLEVGTGYEQYF
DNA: TGCGCCAGCAGCTTGGAAGTCGGGACAGGGTACGAGCAGTACTTC

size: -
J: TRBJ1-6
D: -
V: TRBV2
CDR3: CASSPRGPTNNSPLHF
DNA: TGTGCCAGCAGCCCACGGGGGCCAACTAATAATTCACCCCTCCACTTT

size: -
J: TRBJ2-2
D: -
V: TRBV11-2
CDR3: CASSLTDTGELFF
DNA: TGTGCCAGCAGCTTAACAGACACCGGGGAGCTGTTTTTT

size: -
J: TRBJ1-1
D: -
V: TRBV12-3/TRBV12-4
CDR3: CASSRSLGNTEAFF
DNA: TGTGCCAGCAGCCGATCGTTGGGGAACACTGAAGCTTTCTTT

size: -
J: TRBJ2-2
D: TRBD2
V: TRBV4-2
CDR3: CASKRAGTSMTGELFF
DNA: TGTGCCAGCAAGAGAGCCGGGACTAGCATGACCGGGGAGCTGTTTTTT

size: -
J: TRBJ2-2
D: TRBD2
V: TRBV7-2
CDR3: CASSLSTSGWTGELFF
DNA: TGTGCCAGCAGCCTGTCGACTAGCGGGTGGACCGGGGAGCTGTTTTTT

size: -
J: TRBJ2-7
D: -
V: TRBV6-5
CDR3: CASSRGRTSYEQYF
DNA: TGTGCCAGCAGCCGGGGACGGACCTCCTACGAGCAGTACTTC

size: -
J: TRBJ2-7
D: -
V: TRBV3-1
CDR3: CASSQVSGGEQYF
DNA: TGTGCCAGCAGCCAAGTAAGTGGAGGCGAGCAGTACTTC

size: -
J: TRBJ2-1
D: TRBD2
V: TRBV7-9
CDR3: CASSLVARGVPYNEQFF
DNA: TGTGCCAGCAGCTTAGTAGCTCGGGGGGTTCCCTACAATGAGCAGTTCTTC

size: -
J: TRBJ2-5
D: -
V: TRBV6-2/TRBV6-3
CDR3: CASATVMDRPETQYF
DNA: TGTGCCAGCGCAACCGTTATGGACAGACCAGAGACCCAGTACTTC

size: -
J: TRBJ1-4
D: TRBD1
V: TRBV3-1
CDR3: CASSLGDRGNEKLFF
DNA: TGTGCCAGCAGCCTGGGGGACAGGGGTAATGAAAAACTGTTTTTT

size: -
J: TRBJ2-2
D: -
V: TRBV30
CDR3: CAWNERNTGELFF
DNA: TGTGCCTGGAACGAAAGGAACACCGGGGAGCTGTTTTTT

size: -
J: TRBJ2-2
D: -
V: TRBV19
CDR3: CASSLEVNTGELFF
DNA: TGTGCCAGTAGCCTCGAGGTGAACACCGGGGAGCTGTTTTTT

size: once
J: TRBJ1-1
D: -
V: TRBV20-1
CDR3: CSARPGGVTEAFF
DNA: TGCAGTGCCCGGCCCGGGGGAGTTACTGAAGCTTTCTTT

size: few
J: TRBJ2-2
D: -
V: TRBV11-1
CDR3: CASSSDGGELFF
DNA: TGTGCCAGCAGCTCCGACGGCGGGGAGCTGTTTTTT

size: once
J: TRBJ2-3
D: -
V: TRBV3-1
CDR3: CASSPRAAASTDTQYF
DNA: TGTGCCAGCAGCCCCAGGGCCGCGGCCAGCACAGATACGCAGTATTTT

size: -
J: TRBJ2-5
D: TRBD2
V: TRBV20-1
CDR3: CSASGLAGTQYF
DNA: TGCAGTGCTAGTGGACTAGCGGGGACCCAGTACTTC

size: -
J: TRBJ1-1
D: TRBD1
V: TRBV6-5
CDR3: CASSYLRQGESFF
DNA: TGTGCCAGCAGTTACTTGCGACAGGGTGAATCTTTCTTT

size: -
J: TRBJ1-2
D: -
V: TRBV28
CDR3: CASSFDRGYYGYTF
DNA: TGTGCCAGCAGTTTTGATAGGGGTTACTATGGCTACACCTTC

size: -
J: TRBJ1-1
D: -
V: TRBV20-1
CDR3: CSASRATEAFF
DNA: TGCAGTGCCTCCAGAGCCACTGAAGCTTTCTTT

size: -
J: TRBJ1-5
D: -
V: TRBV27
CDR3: CASSPVGGFHNQPQHF
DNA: TGTGCCAGCAGTCCGGTAGGGGGATTTCACAATCAGCCCCAGCATTTT

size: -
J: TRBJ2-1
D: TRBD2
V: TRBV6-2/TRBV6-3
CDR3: CASSQTSVHEQFF
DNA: TGTGCCAGCAGTCAGACTAGCGTGCATGAGCAGTTCTTC

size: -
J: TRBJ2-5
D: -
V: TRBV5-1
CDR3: CASSLQGAHQETQYF
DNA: TGCGCCAGCAGCTTGCAAGGGGCCCATCAAGAGACCCAGTACTTC

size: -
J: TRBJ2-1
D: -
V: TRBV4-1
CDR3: CASSQGPGDEQFF
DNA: TGCGCCAGCAGCCAAGGCCCAGGGGATGAGCAGTTCTTC

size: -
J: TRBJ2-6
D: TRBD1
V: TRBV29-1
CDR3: CSVENRGESSGANVLTF
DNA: TGCAGCGTTGAAAACAGGGGGGAGAGCTCTGGGGCCAACGTCCTGACTTTC

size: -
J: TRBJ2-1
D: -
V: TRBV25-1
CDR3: CASPTWSSYNEQFF
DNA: TGTGCCAGCCCTACTTGGAGCTCCTACAATGAGCAGTTCTTC

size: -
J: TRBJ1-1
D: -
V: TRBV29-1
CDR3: CSVAPYTEAFF
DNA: TGCAGCGTTGCGCCGTACACTGAAGCTTTCTTT